Below, one TCR beta chain is given with its context. The entry originates in a study of blood T cell repertoires in COVID-19. Across the whole study: From T cells, B-cell-depleted T cells, or PBMCs came the material, which was cDNA or gDNA.

The repertoire was sequenced with immunoSEQ multiplex PCR; TCRdb's copy has only in-frame clones and lacks some. The sample holds fewer than 350,000 clones, about 86% seen once. The CDR3 extends over 16 amino acids. CDR1 is LNHDA, CDR2 SQIVND, per germline (reference sequence). Unmatched junction bases numbered 8, after V lost 5 bases and J lost 7 bases. This TCR came from a woman aged 30 to 39 with COVID-19, enrolled during active disease. The sequenced material came from peripheral blood. The chain links TRBV19 to TRBJ2-2, with TRBD2 matching 12 bases. The CDR3 DNA reads TGTGCCAGTAGTCTAGCGGGGGGGCACGTCGGCGGGGAGCTGTTTTTT. It yields the protein CASSLAGGHVGGELFF.